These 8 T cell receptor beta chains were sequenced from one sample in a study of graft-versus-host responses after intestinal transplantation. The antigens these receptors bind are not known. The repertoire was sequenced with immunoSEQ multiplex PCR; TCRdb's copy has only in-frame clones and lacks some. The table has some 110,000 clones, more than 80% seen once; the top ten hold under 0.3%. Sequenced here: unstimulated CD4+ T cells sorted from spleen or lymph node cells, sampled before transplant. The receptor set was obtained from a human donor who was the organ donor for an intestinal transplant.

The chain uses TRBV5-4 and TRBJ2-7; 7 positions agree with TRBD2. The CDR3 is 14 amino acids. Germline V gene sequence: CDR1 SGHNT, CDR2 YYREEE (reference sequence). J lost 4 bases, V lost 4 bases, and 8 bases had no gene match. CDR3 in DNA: TGTGCCAGCAGCAACGGACTAGTAGGGTACGAGCAGTACTTC. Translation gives CASSNGLVGYEQYF.

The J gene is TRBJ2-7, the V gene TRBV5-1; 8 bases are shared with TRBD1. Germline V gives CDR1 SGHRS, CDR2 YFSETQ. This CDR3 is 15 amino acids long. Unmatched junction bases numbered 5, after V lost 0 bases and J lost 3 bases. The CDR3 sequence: CASSLVPGGDYEQYF. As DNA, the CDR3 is TGCGCCAGCAGCTTGGTTCCAGGGGGCGACTACGAGCAGTACTTC.

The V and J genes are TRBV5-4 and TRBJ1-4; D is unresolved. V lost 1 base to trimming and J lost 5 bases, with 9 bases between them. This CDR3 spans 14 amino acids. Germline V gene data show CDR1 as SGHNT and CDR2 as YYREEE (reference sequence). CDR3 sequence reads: CASSLYGSNEKLFF. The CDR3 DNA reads TGTGCCAGCAGCTTGTACGGGTCCAATGAAAAACTGTTTTTT.

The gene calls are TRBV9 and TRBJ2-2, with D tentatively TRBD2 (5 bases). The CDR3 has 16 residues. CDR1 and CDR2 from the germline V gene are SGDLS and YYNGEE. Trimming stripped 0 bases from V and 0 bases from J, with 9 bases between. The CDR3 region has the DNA TGTGCCAGCAGCGTAGACCAGCGGTCGAACACCGGGGAGCTGTTTTTT. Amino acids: CASSVDQRSNTGELFF.

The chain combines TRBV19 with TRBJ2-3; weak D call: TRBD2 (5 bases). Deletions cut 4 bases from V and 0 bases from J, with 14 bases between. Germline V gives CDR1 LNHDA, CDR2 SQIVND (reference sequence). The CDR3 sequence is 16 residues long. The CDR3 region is CASSTPGLSSTDTQYF. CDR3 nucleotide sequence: TGTGCCAGTAGTACCCCCGGACTCAGTAGCACAGATACGCAGTATTTT.

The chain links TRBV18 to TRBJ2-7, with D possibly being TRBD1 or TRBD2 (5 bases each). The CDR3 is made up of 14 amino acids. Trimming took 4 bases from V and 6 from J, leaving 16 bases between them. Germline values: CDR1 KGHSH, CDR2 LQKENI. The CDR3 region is CASSRWTGDVEQYF. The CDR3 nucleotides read TGTGCCAGCTCACGCTGGACTGGGGACGTCGAGCAGTACTTC.

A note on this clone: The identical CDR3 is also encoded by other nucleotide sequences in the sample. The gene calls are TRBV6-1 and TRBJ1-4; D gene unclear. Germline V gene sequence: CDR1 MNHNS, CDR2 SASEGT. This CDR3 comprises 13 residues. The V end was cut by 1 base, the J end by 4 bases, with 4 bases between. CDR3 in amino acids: CASSEVGNEKLFF. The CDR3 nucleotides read TGTGCCAGCAGTGAAGTGGGTAATGAAAAACTGTTTTTT.

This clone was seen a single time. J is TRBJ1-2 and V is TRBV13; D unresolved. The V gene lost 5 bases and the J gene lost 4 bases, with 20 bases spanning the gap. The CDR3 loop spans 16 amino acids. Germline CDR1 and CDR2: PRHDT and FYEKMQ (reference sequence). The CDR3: CASSPPDSSGIYGYTF. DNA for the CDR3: TGTGCCAGCAGCCCTCCCGATAGTTCGGGAATCTATGGCTACACCTTC. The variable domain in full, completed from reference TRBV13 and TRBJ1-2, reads AAGVIQSPRHLIKEKRETATLKCYPIPRHDTVYWYQQGPGQDPQFLISFYEKMQSDKGSIPDRFSAQQFSDYHSELNMSSLELGDSALYFCASSPPDSSGIYGYTFGSGTRLTVV.